Below, 32 T cell receptor beta chains from the same sample are listed, as sequenced in a study of blood T cell repertoires in COVID-19. Libraries were prepared by immunoSEQ multiplex PCR; TCRdb keeps only in-frame clonotypes and omits some of them. This sample has about 190,000 clones, with over 75% found just once. Sequencing used peripheral blood. These receptors all come from a man between 50 and 59 years old who had recovered from COVID-19.

The table lists this clone with a few counts. The chain uses TRBV27 and TRBJ1-5; 9 bases are shared with TRBD1. The germline V gene has CDR1 MNHEY and CDR2 SMNVEV (reference sequence). This CDR3 comprises 15 residues. V dropped 6 bases and J dropped 3; count of bases not matched to a gene: 6. Written as DNA, the CDR3 is TGTGCCAGCAGCTCGGACAGGGGTGACAATCAGCCCCAGCATTTT. Protein sequence: CASSSDRGDNQPQHF.

The chain has TRBV27 and TRBJ1-5, with 7 bases fitting TRBD1. Germline-derived CDR1 and CDR2 are MNHEY and SMNVEV (reference sequence). The CDR3 spans 15 residues. V trimming: 6 bases; J trimming: 3 bases; junction bases outside the gene matches: 8. CDR3: CASSPRTGNNQPQHF. The CDR3 nucleotides read TGTGCCAGCAGCCCCAGGACAGGAAACAATCAGCCCCAGCATTTT.

A single count supports this clone. This chain uses TRBV19 with TRBJ2-7, with D possibly being TRBD2 (5 bases). Germline assignment: CDR1 LNHDA and CDR2 SQIVND (reference sequence). The V and J ends lost 4 bases and 8 bases respectively, with 18 bases between them. The CDR3 loop spans 14 amino acids. This CDR3 is CASSKIGETIKQYF. As DNA, the CDR3 is TGTGCCAGTAGTAAAATCGGGGAAACTATCAAGCAGTACTTC.

The chain combines TRBV27 with TRBJ2-1; 9 bases fit TRBD2. The germline V gene has CDR1 MNHEY and CDR2 SMNVEV (reference sequence). V gave up 6 bases and J gave up 7 bases; unmatched junction bases: 16. The CDR3 extends over 17 amino acids. The CDR3 DNA reads as TGTGCCAGCAGCCGCCGAGGGAGTAGCGGGAGTACAAATGAGCAGTTCTTC. It specifies CASSRRGSSGSTNEQFF.

The sample holds a few counts of this clone. The CDR3 loop reads CASSELAGGLHEQFF. DNA of the CDR3: TGTGCCAGCAGTGAGTTAGCGGGAGGGCTCCATGAGCAGTTCTTC. V gene TRBV2 combines with J gene TRBJ2-1, with TRBD2 matching 11 bases. Trimming took 3 bases from V and 8 from J; bases not matched to a gene: 6. The CDR3 runs to 15 residues. The germline V gene has CDR1 SNHLY and CDR2 FYNNEI.

The chain couples TRBV5-1 to TRBJ1-2, with TRBD1 identical over 11 bases. The trim removed 0 bases at V and 6 bases at J, leaving 4 bases unmatched. Per the germline V gene, CDR1 is SGHRS and CDR2 is YFSETQ. This CDR3 is built from 15 residues. CDR3: CASSLDGQGADGYTF. The CDR3 DNA follows: TGCGCCAGCAGCTTGGATGGACAGGGGGCTGATGGCTACACCTTC.

For the CDR3, the DNA is TGTGCCACCAGACAGGGGCTGAACACTGAAGCTTTCTTT. This translates into CATRQGLNTEAFF. The chain employs TRBV6-5 and TRBJ1-1; 8 nucleotides match TRBD1. The CDR3 sequence is 13 residues long. V gave up 10 bases and J gave up 0 bases; unmatched junction bases: 4. Germline loops: CDR1 MNHEY, CDR2 SVGAGI.

The chain combines TRBV5-5 with TRBJ2-1; TRBD2 agrees at 12 bases. J lost 7 bases, V lost 0 bases, and 17 bases had no gene match. This CDR3 comprises 20 residues. Germline-derived CDR1 and CDR2 are SGHKS and YYEKEE (reference sequence). The chain's CDR3 is CASSLVFSTSGSRRANEQFF. As DNA, the CDR3 is TGTGCCAGCAGCTTGGTCTTTTCGACTAGCGGGAGTCGCCGGGCGAATGAGCAGTTCTTC.

V usage is TRBV7-2 and J usage is TRBJ2-7, with D perhaps matching TRBD2 (6 bases). Germline V CDR1 and CDR2: SGHTA, FQGNSA. This CDR3 contains 16 residues. V was clipped by 1 base and J by 5 bases, with 18 bases between them. This chain's CDR3 is CASSLVRGGTFHEQYF. The CDR3, as DNA: TGTGCCAGCAGCTTAGTGCGGGGTGGTACTTTCCACGAGCAGTACTTC.

V and J are TRBV18 and TRBJ2-7, with TRBD1 matching 7 bases. Germline CDR1 is KGHSH and CDR2 is LQKENI. V lost 1 base to trimming and J lost 3 bases; unmatched junction nucleotides: 3. The CDR3 is made up of 14 amino acids. The CDR3, as DNA: TGTGCCAGCTCACCACAGACAGGGAACTACGAGCAGTACTTC. Translated: CASSPQTGNYEQYF. Full variable domain (missing parts from reference TRBV18 and TRBJ2-7): NAGVMQNPRHLVRRRGQEARLRCSPMKGHSHVYWYRQLPEEGLKFMVYLQKENIIDESGMPKERFSAEFPKEGPSILRIQQVVRGDSAAYFCASSPQTGNYEQYFGPGTRLTVT.

The chain carries TRBV28 and TRBJ1-4; D is ambiguous. The CDR3 runs 15 residues. Deletions cut 5 bases from V and 0 bases from J, with 10 bases between. Germline-derived CDR1 and CDR2 are MDHEN and SYDVKM. CDR3 nucleotides: TGTGCCAGCAGTATCCTCGGGGCAACTAATGAAAAACTGTTTTTT. Translated: CASSILGATNEKLFF.

Concerning this clone: The junction departs from germline at one end; a sequencing error may be responsible. The V gene is TRBV7-2, the J gene TRBJ2-7; D might be TRBD1 (6 bases). Per the germline V gene, CDR1 is SGHTA and CDR2 is FQGNSA. CDR3 length: 12 amino acids. The CDR3 sequence: CASSIPGQFQVF. The CDR3 nucleotides read TGTGCCAGCAGCATCCCAGGACAGTTCCAGGTTTTT.

This sequence joins TRBV2 and TRBJ1-5, with 8 bases matching TRBD1. Germline loops: CDR1 SNHLY, CDR2 FYNNEI. The V and J ends lost 7 bases and 0 bases, in that order; junction bases with no gene match: 11. This CDR3 comprises 17 residues. CDR3 sequence reads: CASNGQGESYSNQPQHF. CDR3 DNA sequence: TGTGCCAGCAACGGACAGGGAGAGAGTTATAGCAATCAGCCCCAGCATTTT.

The J gene is TRBJ1-2, the V gene TRBV19, with D possibly being TRBD1 (6 bases). Trimming took 8 bases from V and 3 from J, leaving 16 bases between them. From germline, CDR1 is LNHDA and CDR2 SQIVND (reference sequence). The CDR3 contains 14 residues. In DNA form, the CDR3 reads TGTGCCAGTCTACAGACAGGACGGGACTATGGCTACACCTTC. Translation gives CASLQTGRDYGYTF.

This clone has a single count. The chain uses TRBV18 and TRBJ2-5; weak D call: TRBD1 (6 bases). V gave up 3 bases and J gave up 3 bases, with 14 bases separating them. The CDR3 runs 15 residues. CDR1 is KGHSH and CDR2 is LQKENI in the germline V gene. CDR3 nucleotides: TGTGCCAGCTCACCTACCGGGACAACCGAAGAGACCCAGTACTTC. This translates into CASSPTGTTEETQYF.

V is TRBV19 and J is TRBJ1-1, with TRBD1 matching 7 bases. The CDR3 loop spans 13 amino acids. After removal of 8 bases from V and 10 bases from J, the junction contained 13 bases not matched to a gene. CDR1 and CDR2 (germline): LNHDA, SQIVND (reference sequence). In DNA form, the CDR3 reads TGTGCCAGTTCTCAAGCAGGGGGTCTCCTAGCTTTCTTT. Translated, it gives CASSQAGGLLAFF. Filled out from reference TRBV19 and TRBJ1-1, the complete variable domain reads DGGITQSPKYLFRKEGQNVTLSCEQNLNHDAMYWYRQDPGQGLRLIYYSQIVNDFQKGDIAEGYSVSREKKESFPLTVTSAQKNPTAFYLCASSQAGGLLAFFGQGTRLTVV.

The V gene is TRBV28, the J gene TRBJ1-5, with D uncertain. The CDR3 runs 16 residues. V was trimmed by 8 bases and J by 3 bases, leaving 20 bases between them. The V gene's germline CDR1 is MDHEN and CDR2 SYDVKM. The CDR3 sequence: CASAATGGEFNQPQHF. Here the CDR3 DNA reads TGTGCCAGCGCCGCCACCGGAGGCGAATTCAATCAGCCCCAGCATTTT.

The gene calls are TRBV28 and TRBJ2-4; the D gene is possibly TRBD1 (5 bases). V was pared by 3 bases and J by 0 bases, with 12 bases between. Germline-derived CDR1 and CDR2 are MDHEN and SYDVKM. The CDR3 extends over 16 amino acids. The CDR3: CASSLTALIAKNIQYF. The CDR3 bases are TGTGCCAGCAGTTTGACAGCGCTTATAGCCAAAAACATTCAGTACTTC. The full variable domain, completed using reference TRBV28 and TRBJ2-4, is DVKVTQSSRYLVKRTGEKVFLECVQDMDHENMFWYRQDPGLGLRLIYFSYDVKMKEKGDIPEGYSVSREKKERFSLILESASTNQTSMYLCASSLTALIAKNIQYFGAGTRLSVL.

The V call is TRBV12-3 or TRBV12-4, the J call TRBJ2-7; possibly TRBD2 for D (5 bases). The germline V and J ends were trimmed by 1 base and 1 base, with 5 bases remaining between them. CDR3 length: 13 amino acids. CDR3 amino acids: CASSLGTSYEQYF. The CDR3 DNA follows: TGTGCCAGCAGTTTAGGGACTTCCTACGAGCAGTACTTC.

This clone was seen more than once but under ten times. The chain employs TRBV30 and TRBJ2-7, with 7 bases lining up with TRBD1. The CDR3 sequence is 16 residues long. Germline CDR1 GTSNPN, CDR2 SVGIG (reference sequence). J gave up 0 bases and V 3 bases, and 11 bases lay outside the gene matches. CDR3 residues: CAWSSKGQSFSYEQYF. The DNA for the CDR3 is TGTGCCTGGAGCAGCAAGGGACAGTCATTCTCCTACGAGCAGTACTTC.

CDR3 amino acids: CASSGLAGGLGYNEQFF. The CDR3 DNA reads as TGTGCCAGCAGCGGACTAGCGGGAGGGCTGGGCTACAATGAGCAGTTCTTC. This chain connects TRBV9 to TRBJ2-1; 14 nucleotides match TRBD2. In germline, CDR1 is SGDLS, CDR2 YYNGEE. There are 17 residues in the CDR3. Trimming removed 3 bases from V and 3 bases from J; junction bases left unmatched: 5.

The rearrangement uses TRBV18 and TRBJ2-7; the match to TRBD1 covers 7 bases. CDR3 size: 14 residues. V shed 2 bases and J 1 base; nucleotides not matched to a gene: 2. CDR1 is KGHSH and CDR2 is LQKENI in the germline V gene. The CDR3 spells CASSPNRGSYEQYF. CDR3 in DNA: TGTGCCAGCTCACCAAACAGGGGATCCTACGAGCAGTACTTC.

V usage is TRBV19 and J usage is TRBJ2-6, with D perhaps TRBD2 (6 bases). CDR1 and CDR2 (germline): LNHDA, SQIVND (reference sequence). Trimming took 2 bases from V and 0 from J, leaving 20 bases between them. The CDR3 consists of 20 residues. The CDR3 sequence is CASSINPTRAISSGANVLTF. The CDR3 DNA sequence: TGTGCCAGTAGTATAAACCCGACTAGGGCCATTAGCTCTGGGGCCAACGTCCTGACTTTC.

The rearrangement joins TRBV9 to TRBJ2-7; D possibly corresponds to TRBD2 (5 bases). CDR1 and CDR2 (germline): SGDLS, YYNGEE. V was cut by 0 bases and J by 1 base, with 11 bases left in between. The CDR3 totals 15 residues. The CDR3 sequence is CASSVDLDLSYEQYF. DNA for the CDR3: TGTGCCAGCAGCGTAGACTTGGACTTATCCTACGAGCAGTACTTC.

V gene TRBV10-3 combines with J gene TRBJ1-6; 8 positions agree with TRBD1. Germline trimming cut 0 bases from V and 8 bases from J; bases unmatched to any gene: 6. The CDR3 totals 16 residues. CDR1 is ENHRY, CDR2 SYGVKD, per germline. The CDR3 region is CAISESSGGSYSPLHF. The DNA of the CDR3 is TGTGCCATCAGTGAGTCGTCAGGGGGCTCCTATTCACCCCTCCACTTT.

CDR3 sequence reads: CSPSLDTANYGYTF. In DNA form, the CDR3 reads TGCAGCCCTAGTTTGGACACGGCTAACTATGGCTACACCTTC. The J gene is TRBJ1-2, the V gene TRBV20-1, with TRBD1 as a possible D gene (5 bases). The V gene's germline CDR1 is DFQATT and CDR2 SNEGSKA (reference sequence). The length of the CDR3 is 14 residues.

Here the CDR3 DNA reads TGTGCCAGCAGCTTAGCCCCGACAGGGATGGAGGAAAAACTGTTTTTT. The encoded protein is CASSLAPTGMEEKLFF. The chain couples TRBV7-6 to TRBJ1-4; the match to TRBD1 covers 7 bases. The V segment lost 0 bases and the J segment 8 bases; nucleotides outside the gene matches: 9. Germline CDR1 SGHVS, CDR2 FNYEAQ. The length of the CDR3 is 16 residues. The full variable domain, in which reference TRBV7-6 and TRBJ1-4 provide the parts outside the CDR3, is GAGVSQSPRYKVTKRGQDVALRCDPISGHVSLYWYRQALGQGPEFLTYFNYEAQQDKSGLPNDRFSAERPEGSISTLTIQRTEQRDSAMYRCASSLAPTGMEEKLFFGSGTQLSVL.

The chain recombines TRBV28 with TRBJ2-7; the D gene is possibly TRBD1 (7 bases). The CDR3 length is 15 residues. Trimming removed 6 bases at V and 6 bases at J, with 21 bases between. Germline V gives CDR1 MDHEN, CDR2 SYDVKM. The CDR3 nucleotides read TGTGCCAGCAGCCCGCTGGGAGCAGGGGGGCCCGAGCAGTACTTC. Translation: CASSPLGAGGPEQYF.

This clone occurred once. The chain joins TRBV5-4 to TRBJ2-1, with TRBD2 matching over 8 bases. The CDR3 totals 19 residues. With 0 bases clipped from V and 4 bases from J, the junction kept 15 bases outside the gene matches. Germline CDR1 and CDR2: SGHNT and YYREEE (reference sequence). The CDR3 is CASSLDGISGSKEYNEQFF. The CDR3 DNA reads TGTGCCAGCAGCTTGGACGGAATAAGCGGGAGTAAGGAATACAATGAGCAGTTCTTC.

This chain uses TRBV4-2 with TRBJ2-5, with D possibly being TRBD2 (5 bases). Per the germline V gene, CDR1 is LGHNA and CDR2 is YNFKEQ. Trimming took 1 base from V and 1 from J, leaving 7 bases between them. The CDR3 runs to 14 residues. DNA of the CDR3: TGTGCCAGCAGCCAAGTGGGGAGCCAAGAGACCCAGTACTTC. This sequence encodes CASSQVGSQETQYF.

The CDR3 is CASSLITGGYEQYF. CDR3 coding DNA: TGTGCCAGCAGTCTAATCACAGGGGGCTACGAGCAGTACTTC. The chain recombines TRBV6-5 with TRBJ2-7; 8 nucleotides agree with TRBD1. The J segment lost 3 bases and the V segment lost 5 bases, leaving 6 bases of the junction unmatched. The CDR3 totals 14 residues. Per the germline V gene, CDR1 is MNHEY and CDR2 is SVGAGI.

The chain links TRBV19 to TRBJ1-1; TRBD1 aligns across 10 bases. The junction had 7 bases not matched to a gene; V was cut back by 6 bases and J by 6 bases. The CDR3 length is 14 residues. The V gene's germline CDR1 is LNHDA and CDR2 SQIVND (reference sequence). In DNA form, the CDR3 reads TGTGCCAGTAGGGAGACAGGGGGCTTCTCTGAAGCTTTCTTT. Its translation: CASRETGGFSEAFF.